The 25 T cell receptor beta chains presented below share a single source sample, sequenced in a study of blood T cells in healthy people across ages. Then a second PCR, running about 6 to 12 cycles, was carried out with a sample-barcoded 5' primer and a J-beta primer mix. One entry per CDR3 protein results from TCRdb running MiXCR on the 5' RACE reads. The sample records hundreds of thousands of distinct CDR3 sequences, roughly 53% being singletons. Sequenced sample: blood. The receptor source for this set is a man in his fifties or sixties in good health.

The chain employs TRBV29-1 and TRBJ2-5, with TRBD2 matching 8 bases. The better agreement between TRBJ2-7 and the DNA end casts doubt on the J call. The CDR3 runs to 14 residues. The germline V gene encodes CDR1 SQVTM and CDR2 ANQGSEA. CDR3 sequence (DNA): TGCAGCGTTGGGCGGACTATGGCGGGAGGCGAGCAGTACTTC. Amino acid sequence: CSVGRTMAGGEQYF.

This clonotype was detected a few times. V is TRBV29-1 and J is TRBJ2-3, with TRBD1 matching over 8 bases. The V gene end was trimmed by 8 bases and the J gene end by 1 base; junction bases not matched to a gene: 8. Looked up from germline, CDR1 is SQVTM and CDR2 is ANQGSEA. The CDR3 sequence is 14 residues long. The CDR3 sequence is CSTFRGQGTDTQYF. The CDR3 DNA is TGCAGCACCTTCAGGGGGCAGGGCACAGATACGCAGTATTTT.

The rearrangement uses TRBV5-1 and TRBJ1-1; tentative D call: TRBD1 (5 bases). Trimming pared 2 bases from V and 3 bases from J, leaving 17 bases between. Germline CDR1 and CDR2: SGHRS and YFSETQ. This CDR3 spans 16 amino acids. DNA of the CDR3: TGCGCCAGCAGCTTCCGACTCGGGGGAAGGCACACTGAAGCTTTCTTT. Translating it yields CASSFRLGGRHTEAFF.

V usage is TRBV12-3 or TRBV12-4 and J usage is TRBJ2-5; possibly TRBD1 for D (6 bases). The length of the CDR3 is 13 residues. Trimming stripped 6 bases from V and 1 base from J, with 9 bases between. CDR3 nucleotides: TGTGCCAGCAGGGACAGCCCCCAAGAGACCCAGTACTTC. It is translated as CASRDSPQETQYF.

A note on this clonotype: This sequence may be a read error, since a much larger clone differs from it by one base. The chain employs TRBV18 and TRBJ2-4; D tentatively reads TRBD1 or TRBD2 (5 bases each). Per the germline V gene, CDR1 is KGHSH and CDR2 is LQKENI. The V and J ends lost 4 bases and 8 bases respectively, with 15 bases between them. The CDR3 spans 14 residues. CDR3 sequence (DNA): TGTGCCAGCTCACTCACGTGGGACGAGGACATTCAGTACTTC. The encoded protein is CASSLTWDEDIQYF.

The chain combines TRBV6-2 or TRBV6-3 with TRBJ2-1, with TRBD2 identical over 8 bases. With the DNA end fitting TRBJ2-7 better, the J assignment may be wrong. CDR1 MNHEY and CDR2 SVGEGT come from the germline V gene. The CDR3 has 14 amino acids. For the CDR3, the DNA is TGTGCCAGCACCCGGGGGGGTAGCTACAATGAGCAGTACTTC. Translation: CASTRGGSYNEQYF.

The rearrangement uses TRBV20-1 and TRBJ2-2, with D maybe TRBD1 (7 bases). The V end was cut by 3 bases, the J end by 0 bases, with 11 bases between. The CDR3 is 15 residues long. Germline V gene lookup returns CDR1 DFQATT and CDR2 SNEGSKA (reference sequence). Written as DNA, the CDR3 is TGCAGTGCTAGTGGAGGGGGCACGAACACCGGGGAGCTGTTTTTT. Translated, it gives CSASGGGTNTGELFF.

This chain links TRBV4-2 with TRBJ2-7, with D perhaps TRBD1 or TRBD2 (5 bases each). The V and J ends lost 2 bases and 3 bases respectively, with 14 bases between them. Germline V gene lookup returns CDR1 LGHNA and CDR2 YNFKEQ. This CDR3 comprises 15 residues. For the CDR3, the DNA is TGTGCCAGCAGCCAAACCACCGGGACCATCTACGAGCAGTACTTC. As protein: CASSQTTGTIYEQYF.

The chain recombines TRBV7-2 with TRBJ1-2; 11 bases are shared with TRBD1. The V segment lost 4 bases and the J segment 6 bases; nucleotides outside the gene matches: 1. The CDR3 has 13 amino acids. Per the germline V gene, CDR1 is SGHTA and CDR2 is FQGNSA. DNA of the CDR3: TGTGCCAGCAGCTGGACAGGGGGCGATGGCTACACCTTC. This gives the protein CASSWTGGDGYTF.

A few counts support this clonotype. The chain is built from TRBV28 and TRBJ2-6, with TRBD1 identical over 7 bases. Germline CDR1 and CDR2: MDHEN and SYDVKM. The V and J ends lost 5 bases and 1 base, in that order; junction bases with no gene match: 20. CDR3 length equals 21 residues. CDR3 region: CASSETTDRETPFSGANVLTF. Here the CDR3 DNA reads TGTGCCAGCAGTGAAACTACTGACAGGGAGACCCCGTTTTCTGGGGCCAACGTCCTGACTTTC.

The chain employs TRBV20-1 and TRBJ2-1; 15 bases line up with TRBD2. With V trimmed by 5 bases and J by 10 bases, 6 bases remained unmatched. Germline-derived CDR1 and CDR2 are DFQATT and SNEGSKA (reference sequence). The CDR3 spans 14 residues. In DNA form, the CDR3 reads TGCAGTGCTGGACTAGCGGGAGGGTATGAGGAGCAGTTCTTC. This translates into CSAGLAGGYEEQFF.

The chain links TRBV3-1 to TRBJ1-2; D possibly corresponds to TRBD1 (6 bases). V gave up 0 bases and J gave up 3 bases, with 11 bases separating them. This CDR3 has 15 residues. CDR1 and CDR2 from the germline V gene are LGHDT and YNNKEL (reference sequence). CDR3 amino acids: CASSQDPGDHYGYTF. In nucleotides, the CDR3 is TGTGCCAGCAGCCAAGACCCAGGGGACCACTATGGCTACACCTTC.

This clonotype was detected a few times. This sequence joins TRBV7-6 and TRBJ2-7; TRBD1 agrees at 7 bases. The CDR3 totals 14 residues. Germline trimming cut 5 bases from V and 5 bases from J; bases unmatched to any gene: 9. CDR1 and CDR2 (germline): SGHVS, FNYEAQ. The CDR3 DNA follows: TGTGCCAGCAGCCTAAACAGGGGTTCTGACGAGCAGTACTTC. Amino acids: CASSLNRGSDEQYF.

CDR3: CASSYTSIYEQFF. CDR3 DNA sequence: TGTGCCAGCAGCTACACTAGCATTTATGAGCAGTTCTTC. The genes are TRBV7-2 and TRBJ2-1; a possible D gene is TRBD2 (6 bases). The CDR3 extends over 13 amino acids. Looked up from germline, CDR1 is SGHTA and CDR2 is FQGNSA. The V end was cut by 4 bases, the J end by 8 bases, with 12 bases between.

This chain uses TRBV18 with TRBJ2-3, with D possibly TRBD2 on 5 matching bases. Trimming pared 0 bases from V and 5 bases from J, leaving 12 bases between. The CDR3 is 15 residues long. CDR1 is KGHSH and CDR2 is LQKENI in the germline V gene. The CDR3 is CASSPPLAGKDTQYF. The CDR3 region has the DNA TGTGCCAGCTCACCACCCCTAGCAGGTAAAGATACGCAGTATTTT.

This chain uses TRBV20-1 with TRBJ1-5; no reliable D call. Trimming left V 1 base short and J 0 bases short, with 10 bases between. Looked up from germline, CDR1 is DFQATT and CDR2 is SNEGSKA (reference sequence). The length of the CDR3 is 15 residues. CDR3 region: CSARVDGYSNQPQHF. The CDR3, as DNA: TGCAGTGCTAGAGTGGACGGTTATAGCAATCAGCCCCAGCATTTT.

The chain employs TRBV12-3 or TRBV12-4 and TRBJ2-3; D is unresolved. Deletions cut 5 bases from V and 6 bases from J, with 18 bases between. This CDR3 has 15 residues. CDR3 sequence: CASSAVVGRLDTQYF. The CDR3 DNA reads TGTGCCAGCAGTGCAGTGGTCGGACGTCTGGATACGCAGTATTTT.

The J gene is TRBJ2-7, the V gene TRBV29-1; perhaps TRBD1 as D (5 bases). The CDR3 length is 13 residues. Between the trimmed V and J ends, which lost 7 bases and 2 bases, there was a span of 15 bases. Germline V gives CDR1 SQVTM, CDR2 ANQGSEA. The CDR3 spells CSAEGATTYEQYF. CDR3 nucleotide sequence: TGCAGCGCCGAAGGGGCTACAACCTACGAGCAGTACTTC.

The chain employs TRBV7-9 and TRBJ1-2, with no clear D. This CDR3 spans 14 amino acids. V lost 3 bases, J lost 4 bases, and 12 bases lay in between. Looked up from germline, CDR1 is SEHNR and CDR2 is FQNEAQ (reference sequence). This chain's CDR3 is CASSFAGRLYGYTF. In DNA form, the CDR3 reads TGTGCCAGCAGCTTCGCAGGCAGACTCTATGGCTACACCTTC.

The rearrangement uses TRBV4-1 and TRBJ1-1; 10 bases match TRBD1. This CDR3 has 15 amino acids. J was trimmed by 7 bases and V by 1 base; bases with no gene match: 6. Per the germline V gene, CDR1 is MGHRA and CDR2 is YSYEKL. The CDR3 sequence: CASSQARGQGLEAFF. DNA of the CDR3: TGCGCCAGCAGCCAAGCGAGGGGACAGGGGCTTGAAGCTTTCTTT.

The chain links TRBV6-5 to TRBJ2-5; D is perhaps TRBD1 (6 bases). The CDR3 has 15 amino acids. V lost 0 bases and J lost 5, with 13 bases in between. Germline-derived CDR1 and CDR2 are MNHEY and SVGAGI. The CDR3 sequence: CASSYSTSGVETQYF. In DNA form, the CDR3 reads TGTGCCAGCAGTTACTCGACTTCAGGGGTCGAGACCCAGTACTTC.

The chain couples TRBV6-4 to TRBJ1-1; no clear D. V was shortened by 2 bases and J by 3 bases, with 7 bases between the two germline ends. Per the germline V gene, CDR1 is MRHNA and CDR2 is SNTAGT. CDR3 size: 13 residues. The CDR3 loop reads CASSDRDYTEAFF. The CDR3 DNA sequence: TGTGCCAGCAGTGACAGGGATTACACTGAAGCTTTCTTT.

This clonotype was observed a few times. This CDR3 reads CSASKTGEGETQYF. DNA for the CDR3: TGCAGTGCGAGTAAGACAGGGGAAGGAGAGACCCAGTACTTC. The rearrangement joins TRBV20-1 to TRBJ2-5; TRBD1 matches at 8 bases. Germline CDR1 DFQATT, CDR2 SNEGSKA (reference sequence). Trimming removed 6 bases from V and 4 bases from J; junction bases left unmatched: 10. The CDR3 is 14 residues long.

The sample holds a few counts of this clonotype. The CDR3, as DNA: TGTGCCAGCAGGTACAGGGGTTTAGAGACCCAGTACTTC. Its protein is CASRYRGLETQYF. The chain is built from TRBV6-6 and TRBJ2-5, with 7 bases matching TRBD1. Trimming cost V 6 bases and J 4 bases; bases outside gene matches: 5. Germline CDR1 is MNHNY and CDR2 is SVGAGI (reference sequence). This CDR3 comprises 13 residues.

V usage is TRBV21-1 and J usage is TRBJ2-5. TRBV21-1 is reported as a pseudogene. The CDR3 sequence is 13 residues long. CDR3 loop: CASSKVRQKEQYF. In DNA, the CDR3 is TGTGCCAGCAGCAAAGTTCGGCAGAAGGAGCAGTACTTC.